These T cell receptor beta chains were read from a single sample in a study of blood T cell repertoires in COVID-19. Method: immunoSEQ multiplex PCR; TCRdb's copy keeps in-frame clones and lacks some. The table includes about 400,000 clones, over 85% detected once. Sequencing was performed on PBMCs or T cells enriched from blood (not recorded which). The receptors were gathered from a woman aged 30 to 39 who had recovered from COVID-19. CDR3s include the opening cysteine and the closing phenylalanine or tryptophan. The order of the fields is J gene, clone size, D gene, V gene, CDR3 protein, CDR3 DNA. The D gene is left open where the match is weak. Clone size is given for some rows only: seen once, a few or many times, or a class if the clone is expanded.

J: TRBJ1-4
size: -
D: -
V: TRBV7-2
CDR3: CASSPQGRGSGKLFF
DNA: TGTGCCAGCAGCCCACAGGGCAGGGGATCGGGAAAACTGTTTTTT

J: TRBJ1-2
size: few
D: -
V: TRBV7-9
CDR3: CASSLDVGGRYGYTF
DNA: TGTGCCAGCAGCTTAGACGTGGGGGGGAGATATGGCTACACCTTC

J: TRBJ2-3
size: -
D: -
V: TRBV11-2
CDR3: CASSLEASGTDTQYF
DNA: TGTGCCAGCAGCTTAGAGGCTAGCGGCACAGATACGCAGTATTTT

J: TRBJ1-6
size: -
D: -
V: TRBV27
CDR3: CASTERLVSYNSPLHF
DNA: TGTGCCAGCACCGAGCGACTGGTGTCCTATAATTCACCCCTCCACTTT

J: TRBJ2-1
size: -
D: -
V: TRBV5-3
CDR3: CARYVLGGEQFF
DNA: TGTGCCAGATATGTCCTAGGTGGTGAGCAGTTCTTC

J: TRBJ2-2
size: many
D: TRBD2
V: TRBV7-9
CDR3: CASSHAAGEFGELFF
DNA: TGTGCCAGCAGCCATGCCGCGGGAGAGTTCGGGGAGCTGTTTTTT

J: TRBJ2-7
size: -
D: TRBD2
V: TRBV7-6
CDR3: CASSLERGSYEQYF
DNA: TGTGCCAGCAGCTTAGAGCGGGGCTCCTACGAGCAGTACTTC

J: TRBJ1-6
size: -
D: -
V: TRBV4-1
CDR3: CASSHSQGYSPLHF
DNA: TGCGCCAGCAGCCACAGTCAGGGTTACTCACCCCTCCACTTT

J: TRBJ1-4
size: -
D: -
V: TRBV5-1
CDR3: CASSPIGGDNEKLFF
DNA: TGCGCCAGCAGCCCTATCGGGGGAGATAATGAAAAACTGTTTTTT

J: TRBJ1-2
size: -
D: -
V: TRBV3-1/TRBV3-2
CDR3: CASSNDMRVTGGYTF
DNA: TGTGCCAGCAGCAATGATATGAGGGTGACAGGCGGCTACACCTTC

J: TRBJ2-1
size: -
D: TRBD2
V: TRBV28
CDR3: CASSFLPSGVNNEQFF
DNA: TGTGCCAGCAGTTTTTTACCTAGCGGGGTTAACAATGAGCAGTTCTTC

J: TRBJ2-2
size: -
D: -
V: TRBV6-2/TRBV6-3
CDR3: CASSHTPKNTGELFF
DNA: TGTGCCAGCAGTCACACCCCCAAGAACACCGGGGAGCTGTTTTTT

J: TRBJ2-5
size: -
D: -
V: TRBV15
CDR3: CATSRGVQGGETQYF
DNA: TGTGCCACCAGCAGAGGAGTTCAGGGAGGAGAGACCCAGTACTTC

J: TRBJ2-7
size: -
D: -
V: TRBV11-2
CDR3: CASSPYRALEGRNVYEQYF
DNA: TGTGCCAGCAGCCCGTACAGGGCTTTGGAAGGCAGAAACGTCTACGAGCAGTACTTC

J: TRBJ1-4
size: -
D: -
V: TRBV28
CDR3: CASSLISGNEKLFF
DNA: TGTGCCAGCAGTTTAATTTCGGGGAATGAAAAACTGTTTTTT

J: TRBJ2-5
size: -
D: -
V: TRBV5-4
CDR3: CASTTPQGPGGGETQYF
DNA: TGTGCCAGCACCACCCCACAGGGCCCAGGAGGTGGAGAGACCCAGTACTTC

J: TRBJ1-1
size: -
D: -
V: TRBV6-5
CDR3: CASSFSGAEAFF
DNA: TGTGCCAGCAGTTTTTCGGGGGCTGAAGCTTTCTTT

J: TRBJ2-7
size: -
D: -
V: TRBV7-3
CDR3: CASSLTEAIPYEQYF
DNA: TGTGCCAGCAGCTTGACGGAGGCTATCCCCTACGAGCAGTACTTC

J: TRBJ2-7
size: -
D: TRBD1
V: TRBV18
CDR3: CASSPLSFFHNSGTGSYEQYF
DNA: TGTGCCAGCTCACCACTCAGCTTTTTCCATAATTCCGGGACAGGGTCCTACGAGCAGTACTTC

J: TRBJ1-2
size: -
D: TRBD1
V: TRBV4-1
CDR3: CASSQDRGVGQGVSFGGYTF
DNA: TGCGCCAGCAGCCAAGATCGGGGCGTTGGACAGGGTGTGTCGTTTGGCGGCTACACCTTC

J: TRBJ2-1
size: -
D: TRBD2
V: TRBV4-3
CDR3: CASSADGPAGYNEQFF
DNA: TGCGCCAGCAGCGCAGACGGCCCAGCGGGATACAATGAGCAGTTCTTC

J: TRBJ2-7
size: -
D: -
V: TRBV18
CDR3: CASVDSSYEQYF
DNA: TGTGCCAGCGTTGACAGCTCCTACGAGCAGTACTTC

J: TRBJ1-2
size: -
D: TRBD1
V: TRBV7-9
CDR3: CASSSSGQDGYTF
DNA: TGTGCCAGCAGCTCGTCAGGACAGGATGGCTACACCTTC

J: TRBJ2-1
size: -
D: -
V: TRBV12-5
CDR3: CASGLVPGVDGVIEMNEQFF
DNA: TGTGCTAGTGGTTTGGTCCCGGGAGTGGATGGGGTCATCGAAATGAATGAGCAGTTCTTC

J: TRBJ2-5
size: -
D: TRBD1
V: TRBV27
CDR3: CASSSGQGSETQYF
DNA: TGTGCCAGCAGTTCGGGACAGGGGTCGGAGACCCAGTACTTC

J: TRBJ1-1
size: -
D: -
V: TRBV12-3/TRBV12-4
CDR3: CASSFPDSEAFF
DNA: TGTGCCAGCAGTTTCCCCGACAGTGAAGCTTTCTTT

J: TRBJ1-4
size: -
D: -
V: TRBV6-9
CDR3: CASSYSVRGLKEKLFF
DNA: TGTGCCAGCAGTTATTCCGTCAGGGGTTTAAAGGAAAAACTGTTTTTT

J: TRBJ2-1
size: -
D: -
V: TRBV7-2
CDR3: CAPGKGEQFF
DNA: TGTGCCCCAGGCAAGGGGGAGCAGTTCTTC